A selection of T cell receptor beta chains follows, all from one sample in a study of cytomegalovirus exposure and HLA in healthy donors. Method: immunoSEQ multiplex PCR; TCRdb's copy keeps in-frame clones and lacks some. Of 150,000 to 200,000 clones listed, 85% were seen once; the top ten hold 15% to 20%. The source material was PBMCs. Receptors originate from a man aged 18 to 29 in good health and CMV-seropositive. Both conserved end residues are part of each CDR3. The order of the fields is D gene, J gene, clone size, V gene, CDR3 DNA, CDR3 protein. The D gene is left open where the match is weak. Clone size is shown for a subset of rows, as once, few, many or a class of expanded clone.

D gene: NA; J gene: TRBJ1-1; clone size: NA; V gene: TRBV4-1; CDR3 DNA: TGCGCCAGCAGCTCTCCGGGTTTCATGAACACTGAAGCTTTCTTT; CDR3 protein: CASSSPGFMNTEAFF
D gene: NA; J gene: TRBJ2-7; clone size: few; V gene: TRBV27; CDR3 DNA: TGTGCCAGCAGTTTATTGGACAGCTCCTACGAGCAGTACTTC; CDR3 protein: CASSLLDSSYEQYF
D gene: TRBD2; J gene: TRBJ2-3; clone size: NA; V gene: TRBV9; CDR3 DNA: TGTGCCAGCAGCCCAGGGACTAGGTATCCAGATACGCAGTATTTT; CDR3 protein: CASSPGTRYPDTQYF
D gene: NA; J gene: TRBJ1-1; clone size: NA; V gene: TRBV6-5; CDR3 DNA: TGTGCCAGCAATCAGGGAATGAACACTGAAGCTTTCTTT; CDR3 protein: CASNQGMNTEAFF
D gene: TRBD1; J gene: TRBJ1-2; clone size: NA; V gene: TRBV28; CDR3 DNA: TGTGCCAGCAGCCCCCCTTGGGGACAGGGAACAATAGGCTACACCTTC; CDR3 protein: CASSPPWGQGTIGYTF
D gene: NA; J gene: TRBJ2-2; clone size: NA; V gene: TRBV4-1; CDR3 DNA: TGCGCCAGCAGCCAAGTGGCAGGGATAAATGGGGAGCTGTTTTTT; CDR3 protein: CASSQVAGINGELFF
D gene: TRBD1; J gene: TRBJ2-7; clone size: NA; V gene: TRBV7-9; CDR3 DNA: TGTGCCAGCACGCGGGGACAGGGGGCCTTTACCTACGAGCAGTACTTC; CDR3 protein: CASTRGQGAFTYEQYF
D gene: NA; J gene: TRBJ1-5; clone size: NA; V gene: TRBV19; CDR3 DNA: TGTGCCAGTAGTAGCCGGGACGGAGGGAAAAATCAGCCCCAGCATTTT; CDR3 protein: CASSSRDGGKNQPQHF
D gene: NA; J gene: TRBJ1-2; clone size: NA; V gene: TRBV28; CDR3 DNA: TGTGCCAGCAGTTTACGGGGGGCATACTATGGCTACACCTTC; CDR3 protein: CASSLRGAYYGYTF
D gene: TRBD2; J gene: TRBJ2-5; clone size: NA; V gene: TRBV19; CDR3 DNA: TGTGCCAGTAGTGAGGGAGCGGGAAGTCAGACCCAGTACTTC; CDR3 protein: CASSEGAGSQTQYF
D gene: TRBD2; J gene: TRBJ2-5; clone size: once; V gene: TRBV19; CDR3 DNA: TGTGCCAGTAGTACCAGCGGGATAGGAGAGACCCAGTACTTC; CDR3 protein: CASSTSGIGETQYF
D gene: NA; J gene: TRBJ2-5; clone size: NA; V gene: TRBV11-2; CDR3 DNA: TGTGCCAGCAGCCCCGGGTTTGGCGAGACCCAGTACTTC; CDR3 protein: CASSPGFGETQYF
D gene: NA; J gene: TRBJ1-6; clone size: NA; V gene: TRBV27; CDR3 DNA: TGTGCCAGCAGTTTCGGGGGAGGCAATTCACCCCTCCACTTT; CDR3 protein: CASSFGGGNSPLHF
D gene: NA; J gene: TRBJ2-5; clone size: NA; V gene: TRBV5-6; CDR3 DNA: TGTGCCAGCAGCTTGAGAGCCGGGGGGACCCAGTACTTC; CDR3 protein: CASSLRAGGTQYF
D gene: NA; J gene: TRBJ1-5; clone size: NA; V gene: TRBV6-1; CDR3 DNA: TGTGCCAGCTCCGAGGGGGTATATAGCAATCAGCCCCAGCATTTT; CDR3 protein: CASSEGVYSNQPQHF
D gene: TRBD1; J gene: TRBJ2-7; clone size: NA; V gene: TRBV27; CDR3 DNA: TGTGCCAGCAGTTTACAGGGACAGGGTTTAAACGAGCAGTACTTC; CDR3 protein: CASSLQGQGLNEQYF
D gene: TRBD1; J gene: TRBJ2-7; clone size: NA; V gene: TRBV11-2; CDR3 DNA: TGTGCCAGCAGCACCCGGACAGGGAAGAGCAAGTACTTC; CDR3 protein: CASSTRTGKSKYF
D gene: NA; J gene: TRBJ1-4; clone size: NA; V gene: TRBV5-5; CDR3 DNA: TGTGCCAGCAGCCCCGGGGTTTGGAATGAAAAACTGTTTTTT; CDR3 protein: CASSPGVWNEKLFF
D gene: NA; J gene: TRBJ1-6; clone size: NA; V gene: TRBV4-1; CDR3 DNA: TGCGCCAGCAGCCAACAGGGAACTTCACCCCTCCACTTT; CDR3 protein: CASSQQGTSPLHF
D gene: TRBD1; J gene: TRBJ1-5; clone size: NA; V gene: TRBV2; CDR3 DNA: TGTGCCAGCAGCTCGGACAGGACCAGCCAGCCCCAGCATTTT; CDR3 protein: CASSSDRTSQPQHF
D gene: NA; J gene: TRBJ2-1; clone size: NA; V gene: TRBV5-5; CDR3 DNA: TGTGCCAGCAGCTTAGAACAGCTAAGCTCCTACAATGAGCAGTTCTTC; CDR3 protein: CASSLEQLSSYNEQFF
D gene: TRBD2; J gene: TRBJ2-5; clone size: NA; V gene: TRBV2; CDR3 DNA: TGTGCCAGCAGTGAAGCGAGTAGCGGGCTAGAGACCCAGTACTTC; CDR3 protein: CASSEASSGLETQYF
D gene: NA; J gene: TRBJ2-5; clone size: NA; V gene: TRBV6-5; CDR3 DNA: TGTGCCAGCAGTTCGGGACACATGGGAGAGACCCAGTACTTC; CDR3 protein: CASSSGHMGETQYF
D gene: NA; J gene: TRBJ1-2; clone size: NA; V gene: TRBV7-9; CDR3 DNA: TGTGCCAGCAGCCGGTTGGGGGGACCGCGGGGAGCTAACTATGGCTACACCTTC; CDR3 protein: CASSRLGGPRGANYGYTF
D gene: TRBD1; J gene: TRBJ1-1; clone size: NA; V gene: TRBV4-1; CDR3 DNA: TGCGCCAGCAGCCAGGACAGGATGAACACTGAAGCTTTCTTT; CDR3 protein: CASSQDRMNTEAFF
D gene: TRBD1; J gene: TRBJ1-1; clone size: NA; V gene: TRBV5-1; CDR3 DNA: TGCGCCAGCAGCTCGGGACAGGGGGCCACTGAAGCTTTCTTT; CDR3 protein: CASSSGQGATEAFF
D gene: NA; J gene: TRBJ1-2; clone size: NA; V gene: TRBV30; CDR3 DNA: TGTGCCTGGGACCCGGGCCCCTCGGGGAATGGCTACACCTTC; CDR3 protein: CAWDPGPSGNGYTF
D gene: NA; J gene: TRBJ2-3; clone size: NA; V gene: TRBV2; CDR3 DNA: TGTGCCAGCAGTGCCGATCTCGCTTACTACAGGGCTCGTCCAAGGGATACGCAGTATTTT; CDR3 protein: CASSADLAYYRARPRDTQYF
D gene: NA; J gene: TRBJ2-2; clone size: NA; V gene: TRBV27; CDR3 DNA: TGTGCCGGCAGTGTGGGACTGAGGAACACCGGGGAGCTGTTTTTT; CDR3 protein: CAGSVGLRNTGELFF
D gene: TRBD1; J gene: TRBJ1-6; clone size: few; V gene: TRBV19; CDR3 DNA: TGTGCCAGTAGCTCGACAGGGGGCTCACCCCTCCACTTT; CDR3 protein: CASSSTGGSPLHF
D gene: TRBD1; J gene: TRBJ2-7; clone size: NA; V gene: TRBV27; CDR3 DNA: TGTGCCAGCAGTCCCCCCGGGACAGGGTATCCCTACGAGCAGTACTTC; CDR3 protein: CASSPPGTGYPYEQYF
D gene: NA; J gene: TRBJ2-7; clone size: NA; V gene: TRBV28; CDR3 DNA: TGTGCCAGCAGTCCTATCCAGGTTCCCTACGAGCAGTACTTC; CDR3 protein: CASSPIQVPYEQYF
D gene: TRBD1; J gene: TRBJ1-2; clone size: NA; V gene: TRBV5-6; CDR3 DNA: TGTGCCAGCAGCCCGGGAGGGACAGGGAACTATGGCTACACCTTC; CDR3 protein: CASSPGGTGNYGYTF
D gene: NA; J gene: TRBJ2-3; clone size: NA; V gene: TRBV5-1; CDR3 DNA: TGCGCCAGCAGCGTAGGCACAGATACGCAGTATTTT; CDR3 protein: CASSVGTDTQYF
D gene: NA; J gene: TRBJ1-5; clone size: NA; V gene: TRBV27; CDR3 DNA: TGTGCCAGCACCCTAAGGGGGAGAGGGGAACAGGTTCAGCCCCAGCATTTT; CDR3 protein: CASTLRGRGEQVQPQHF
D gene: TRBD1; J gene: TRBJ2-7; clone size: few; V gene: TRBV7-9; CDR3 DNA: TGTGCCGGGGACAGCGGACTCTCCTACGAGCAGTACTTC; CDR3 protein: CAGDSGLSYEQYF
D gene: NA; J gene: TRBJ1-1; clone size: NA; V gene: TRBV7-9; CDR3 DNA: TGTGCCAGCAGCCACGACAGTAACACTGAAGCTTTCTTT; CDR3 protein: CASSHDSNTEAFF
D gene: TRBD2; J gene: TRBJ2-3; clone size: NA; V gene: TRBV27; CDR3 DNA: TGTGCCAGCAGTTTATTATATCCACATAGCGGGAGAAGGTTAGATACGCAGTATTTT; CDR3 protein: CASSLLYPHSGRRLDTQYF
D gene: TRBD1; J gene: TRBJ2-3; clone size: NA; V gene: TRBV5-4; CDR3 DNA: TGTGCCAGCAGCCCCGGGACAGACACAGATACGCAGTATTTT; CDR3 protein: CASSPGTDTDTQYF
D gene: NA; J gene: TRBJ2-1; clone size: NA; V gene: TRBV5-6; CDR3 DNA: TGTGCCAGCAGCTTGATCGATTCAGCGTCATTCTCCTACAATGAGCAGTTCTTC; CDR3 protein: CASSLIDSASFSYNEQFF
D gene: TRBD1; J gene: TRBJ2-7; clone size: NA; V gene: TRBV28; CDR3 DNA: TGTGCCAGCAGTCCTCTAACTCGACAGGGCTACGAGCAGTACTTC; CDR3 protein: CASSPLTRQGYEQYF
D gene: NA; J gene: TRBJ1-2; clone size: NA; V gene: TRBV5-1; CDR3 DNA: TGCGCCAGCAGCTCTCACAACGGGGATAGCGGCTACACCTTC; CDR3 protein: CASSSHNGDSGYTF
D gene: NA; J gene: TRBJ2-1; clone size: NA; V gene: TRBV11-2; CDR3 DNA: TGTGCCAGCAGCTCTCCTAGCGTAGCACAGAATGAGCAGTTCTTC; CDR3 protein: CASSSPSVAQNEQFF
D gene: TRBD2; J gene: TRBJ2-3; clone size: NA; V gene: TRBV14; CDR3 DNA: TGTGCCAGCAGCCAAGGGGTCGGGGGGGGAGATACGCAGTATTTT; CDR3 protein: CASSQGVGGGDTQYF
D gene: TRBD1; J gene: TRBJ1-2; clone size: NA; V gene: TRBV5-6; CDR3 DNA: TGTGCCAGCAGCTTTTCCCTACGGGACAGGACCTATGGCTACACCTTC; CDR3 protein: CASSFSLRDRTYGYTF
D gene: TRBD1; J gene: TRBJ1-1; clone size: NA; V gene: TRBV4-1; CDR3 DNA: TGCGCCAGCAGCCAAGAGGATCCAGGGGGCAGCACTGAAGCTTTCTTT; CDR3 protein: CASSQEDPGGSTEAFF
D gene: NA; J gene: TRBJ2-5; clone size: once; V gene: TRBV5-1; CDR3 DNA: TGCGCCAGCAGCTTGGAACCCGGGAGAGGGGAGACCCAGTACTTC; CDR3 protein: CASSLEPGRGETQYF
D gene: NA; J gene: TRBJ1-2; clone size: NA; V gene: TRBV4-2; CDR3 DNA: TGTGCCAGCAGCCCCCAATCGGGGGAAATGGATGGCTACACCTTC; CDR3 protein: CASSPQSGEMDGYTF
D gene: TRBD1; J gene: TRBJ1-4; clone size: once; V gene: TRBV28; CDR3 DNA: TGTGCCAGCAGCTCTGACAGGGCGAATGAAAAACTGTTTTTT; CDR3 protein: CASSSDRANEKLFF
D gene: NA; J gene: TRBJ2-7; clone size: NA; V gene: TRBV2; CDR3 DNA: TGTGCCAGCAGTGAGTCGGACGAGCAGTACTTC; CDR3 protein: CASSESDEQYF
D gene: NA; J gene: TRBJ1-1; clone size: NA; V gene: TRBV27; CDR3 DNA: TGTGCCAGCAGTTTCGGTTTGAACACTGAAGCTTTCTTT; CDR3 protein: CASSFGLNTEAFF
D gene: TRBD2; J gene: TRBJ2-2; clone size: NA; V gene: TRBV6-5; CDR3 DNA: TGTGCCAGCAGGGGGTCGAGCGGGGGGGCCGGGGAGCTGTTTTTT; CDR3 protein: CASRGSSGGAGELFF
D gene: TRBD2; J gene: TRBJ2-2; clone size: NA; V gene: TRBV19; CDR3 DNA: TGTGCCAGTAGTCTCAAGACTAGCCTCAACACCGGGGAGCTGTTTTTT; CDR3 protein: CASSLKTSLNTGELFF
D gene: NA; J gene: TRBJ2-1; clone size: NA; V gene: TRBV4-1; CDR3 DNA: TGCGCCAGCAGCCGAACTAGTGGTATAAGTAATGAGCAGTTCTTC; CDR3 protein: CASSRTSGISNEQFF
D gene: NA; J gene: TRBJ2-3; clone size: NA; V gene: TRBV7-2; CDR3 DNA: TGTGCCAGCAGCAAGACAGTGGATACGCAGTATTTT; CDR3 protein: CASSKTVDTQYF
D gene: TRBD1; J gene: TRBJ2-1; clone size: NA; V gene: TRBV6-5; CDR3 DNA: TGTGCCAGCGGGTTAGAGGCCTCAGGGGGTGAGCAGTTCTTC; CDR3 protein: CASGLEASGGEQFF
D gene: TRBD1; J gene: TRBJ1-1; clone size: NA; V gene: TRBV10-3; CDR3 DNA: TGTGCCATCAGCTCTCTTATGCCGGGACAGGGGAGGGGAACTGAAGCTTTCTTT; CDR3 protein: CAISSLMPGQGRGTEAFF
D gene: TRBD1; J gene: TRBJ1-1; clone size: NA; V gene: TRBV6-5; CDR3 DNA: TGTGCCAGCAGAGATAACAGGGGTACTGAAGCTTTCTTT; CDR3 protein: CASRDNRGTEAFF